This T cell receptor (beta chain) was obtained from a study of regulatory T cells in long-lasting Graves disease. As for the study in general: Under 3 months of antithyroid drugs had been taken by newly diagnosed Graves' patients.

The TCR beta library used iRepertoire HTBI primers with Arm-PCR amplification of CDR3. In TCRdb, the multiplex PCR reads were re-called with MiXCR into one record per CDR3 protein. The sample comprises some 230,000 distinct CDR3 sequences, roughly 18% of which are singletons, and about 20% rests with the top ten. The time point: newly diagnosed GD, antithyroid drugs for less than 3 months. Extracted PBMC RNA gave rise to the TCR library. The clonotype was recovered from a female donor with Graves disease. The material sequenced was peripheral blood mononuclear cells (PBMCs), taken at new diagnosis, from a patient treated with antithyroid drugs.

The CDR3 loop reads CASSQDIGEYNEQFF. CDR3 nucleotide sequence: TGCGCCAGCAGCCAAGATATCGGGGAATACAATGAGCAGTTCTTC. The V gene is TRBV4-1, the J gene TRBJ2-1, with D tentatively TRBD2 (5 bases). CDR3 length: 15 amino acids. CDR1 is MGHRA and CDR2 is YSYEKL in the germline V gene. The V end was cut by 0 bases, the J end by 4 bases, with 10 bases between.